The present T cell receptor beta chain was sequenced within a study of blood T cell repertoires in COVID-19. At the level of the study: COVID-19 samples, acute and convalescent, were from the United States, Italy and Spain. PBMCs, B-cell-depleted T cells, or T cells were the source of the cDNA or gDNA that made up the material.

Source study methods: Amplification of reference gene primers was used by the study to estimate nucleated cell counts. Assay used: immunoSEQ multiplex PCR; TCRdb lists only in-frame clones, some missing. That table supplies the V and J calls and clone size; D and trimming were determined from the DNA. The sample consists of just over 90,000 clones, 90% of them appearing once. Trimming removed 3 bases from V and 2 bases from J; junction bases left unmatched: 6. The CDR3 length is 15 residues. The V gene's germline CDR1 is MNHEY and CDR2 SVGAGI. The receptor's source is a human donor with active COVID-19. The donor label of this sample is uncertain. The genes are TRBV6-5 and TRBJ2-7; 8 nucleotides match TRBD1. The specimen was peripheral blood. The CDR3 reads CASSYRDRITYEQYF. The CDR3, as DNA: TGTGCCAGCAGTTATAGGGACAGGATAACCTACGAGCAGTACTTC.